The clone carrying this T cell receptor (beta chain) has ten or more counts. This sample was included in a study of T-cell reconstitution after alpha-beta-depleted transplantation in children. Germline V gives CDR1 LGHNA, CDR2 YNFKEQ. This CDR3 has 13 amino acids. V lost 0 bases to trimming and J lost 15 bases, with 15 bases between them. As it was prepared, the TCRbeta library received unique molecular identifiers. TCRdb called the PCR reads again in MiXCR, with one record for every CDR3 protein. The repertoire holds a few hundred thousand distinct CDR3 sequences, with more than 7.5% as singletons. This specimen was PBMCs from the stem cell graft donor, taken from the stem cell graft. The genes are TRBV4-2 and TRBJ2-1; D might be TRBD1 or TRBD2, each matching 5 bases. This TCR was recovered from a human donor who donated a stem cell graft to a child with SCID. The CDR3 DNA sequence: TGTGCCAGCAGCCAAGATAAGGGACGCCTCCGGTTCTTC. Its translation: CASSQDKGRLRFF.